Shown below are 29 T cell receptor beta chains from a single sample sequenced in a study of spatial heterogeneity in lung cancer. The time point is: sample taken at primary tumor resection. MiXCR, run by TCRdb on the 5' RACE reads, gives a single entry per CDR3 protein. The data hold under 13,000 distinct CDR3 sequences, with approximately 6.3% observed a single time. The sample in question was PBMCs, obtained at surgery. The receptors originated from a male donor with early-stage non-small cell lung cancer.

J is TRBJ2-1 and V is TRBV7-2, with 9 bases matching TRBD2. Germline trimming cut 5 bases from V and 5 bases from J; bases unmatched to any gene: 10. This CDR3 is built from 16 residues. CDR1 and CDR2 (germline): SGHTA, FQGNSA. CDR3 nucleotide sequence: TGTGCCAGCAGCCACAACCCTGGACTAGCGAACAATGAGCAGTTCTTC. Encoded protein: CASSHNPGLANNEQFF.

V gene TRBV23-1 combines with J gene TRBJ2-1; 10 bases map to TRBD1. TRBV23-1 is given ORF status, its function remaining uncertain. The CDR3 has 14 amino acids. V shed 3 bases, J shed 9 bases, and the junction held 5 bases outside the gene matches. The CDR3 loop reads CASSQGQGNGEQFF. In DNA, the CDR3 is TGCGCCAGCAGTCAGGGACAGGGGAATGGTGAGCAGTTCTTC.

As DNA, the CDR3 is TGTGCCAGCAGCCCAAAAAGACTTAGACCGGGACAGACATTCGCTAGGTCCTACGAGCAGTACTTC. It encodes CASSPKRLRPGQTFARSYEQYF. The rearrangement joins TRBV3-1 to TRBJ2-7; 7 positions agree with TRBD1. V dropped 4 bases and J dropped 1; count of bases not matched to a gene: 28. The length of the CDR3 is 22 residues. Per germline, CDR1 LGHDT and CDR2 YNNKEL (reference sequence).

The gene calls are TRBV18 and TRBJ2-3; weak D call: TRBD1 (5 bases). V was cut by 6 bases and J by 4 bases, with 11 bases left in between. Germline V lookup: CDR1 KGHSH, CDR2 LQKENI. CDR3 length: 13 residues. The CDR3 sequence is CASSLRAADTQYF. CDR3 bases: TGTGCCAGCTCGCTCAGGGCGGCAGATACGCAGTATTTT. The variable domain in full, with the rest retrieved from reference TRBV18 and TRBJ2-3, is NAGVMQNPRHLVRRRGQEARLRCSPMKGHSHVYWYRQLPEEGLKFMVYLQKENIIDESGMPKERFSAEFPKEGPSILRIQQVVRGDSAAYFCASSLRAADTQYFGPGTRLTVL.

The gene calls are TRBV28 and TRBJ2-2; D may be TRBD1 or TRBD2 (6 bases each). Trimming stripped 6 bases from V and 13 bases from J, with 18 bases between. Per the germline V gene, CDR1 is MDHEN and CDR2 is SYDVKM. The CDR3 length is 13 residues. CDR3 protein: CASSSTGLRGLFF. Written as DNA, the CDR3 is TGTGCCAGCAGCTCAACAGGGTTGCGGGGGCTGTTTTTT. The variable domain in full, completed from reference TRBV28 and TRBJ2-2, reads DVKVTQSSRYLVKRTGEKVFLECVQDMDHENMFWYRQDPGLGLRLIYFSYDVKMKEKGDIPEGYSVSREKKERFSLILESASTNQTSMYLCASSSTGLRGLFFGEGSRLTVL.

V usage is TRBV19 and J usage is TRBJ2-2, with D possibly being TRBD2 (6 bases). V was cut by 2 bases and J by 9 bases, with 16 bases left in between. The CDR3 length is 15 residues. CDR1 and CDR2 from the germline V gene are LNHDA and SQIVND (reference sequence). CDR3 bases: TGTGCCAGTAGTATAATTACCCTAGCGCATCGGGAGCTGTTTTTT. Amino acid sequence: CASSIITLAHRELFF. The full variable domain, in which reference TRBV19 and TRBJ2-2 provide the parts outside the CDR3, is DGGITQSPKYLFRKEGQNVTLSCEQNLNHDAMYWYRQDPGQGLRLIYYSQIVNDFQKGDIAEGYSVSREKKESFPLTVTSAQKNPTAFYLCASSIITLAHRELFFGEGSRLTVL.

In this sample, this clonotype is medium-sized. This chain joins TRBV28 and TRBJ2-3; TRBD1 is a possible D gene (5 bases). CDR1 is MDHEN, CDR2 SYDVKM, per germline. V was shortened by 3 bases and J by 4 bases, with 17 bases between the two germline ends. This CDR3 region has 16 residues. The CDR3 sequence: CASSFGIQGRSDTQYF. The CDR3 DNA is TGTGCCAGCAGTTTCGGTATCCAGGGAAGATCAGATACGCAGTATTTT.

This clonotype was seen more than once but under ten times. The chain uses TRBV10-3 and TRBJ2-1; the match to TRBD2 covers 10 bases. Germline V lookup: CDR1 ENHRY, CDR2 SYGVKD. V lost 6 bases to trimming and J lost 4 bases; unmatched junction nucleotides: 6. This CDR3 comprises 15 residues. This CDR3 is CAIRVAGGPYNEQFF. Written as DNA, the CDR3 is TGTGCCATCAGGGTAGCGGGGGGACCATACAATGAGCAGTTCTTC.

This clonotype was recorded many times. The rearrangement links TRBV7-9 to TRBJ2-3; D ambiguous. Looked up from germline, CDR1 is SEHNR and CDR2 is FQNEAQ (reference sequence). CDR3 size: 11 residues. Trimming took off 6 bases at V and 5 bases at J, with 6 bases between the two ends. CDR3 region: CASSLQDTQYF. CDR3 DNA: TGTGCCAGCAGTTTGCAAGATACGCAGTATTTT.

The table lists this clonotype with a few counts. The chain couples TRBV9 to TRBJ1-2; TRBD1 is a possible D gene (5 bases). Germline V gene data show CDR1 as SGDLS and CDR2 as YYNGEE. The CDR3 sequence is 15 residues long. The V gene lost 3 bases and the J gene lost 6 bases, with 18 bases spanning the gap. The CDR3 sequence is CASSAHWQGEDGYTF. The CDR3 DNA follows: TGTGCCAGCAGCGCCCACTGGCAGGGTGAGGATGGCTACACCTTC.

Many counts were recorded for this clonotype. The chain has TRBV7-2 and TRBJ1-6; TRBD1 aligns across 7 bases. This CDR3 is 14 amino acids long. Germline values: CDR1 SGHTA, CDR2 FQGNSA. The trim removed 3 bases at V and 8 bases at J, leaving 4 bases unmatched. CDR3 nucleotides: TGTGCCAGCAGCTTCCGGGACAGAGATTCACCCCTCCACTTT. Translated: CASSFRDRDSPLHF.

This clonotype was found many times. J is TRBJ1-1 and V is TRBV6-5; the D gene is possibly TRBD1 (6 bases). With 5 bases removed from V and 1 base from J, the gap between germline ends came to 11 bases. The CDR3 is 14 residues long. Germline loops: CDR1 MNHEY, CDR2 SVGAGI. The CDR3 loop is CASSTGTGNTEAFF. The CDR3 region has the DNA TGTGCCAGCAGTACAGGGACGGGGAACACTGAAGCTTTCTTT.

The chain recombines TRBV20-1 with TRBJ2-5; D perhaps matches TRBD1 (5 bases). CDR3 length: 16 amino acids. V lost 0 bases, J lost 1 base, and 15 bases lay in between. Germline loops: CDR1 DFQATT, CDR2 SNEGSKA (reference sequence). The CDR3 DNA sequence: TGCAGTGCTAGAGATTTTCAGGGCCTTCCCCAAGAGACCCAGTACTTC. Protein product: CSARDFQGLPQETQYF.

This clonotype was found many times. J is TRBJ2-5 and V is TRBV6-5; perhaps TRBD2 as D (5 bases). CDR3 length: 15 amino acids. Germline V gene sequence: CDR1 MNHEY, CDR2 SVGAGI. V lost 0 bases and J lost 5, with 13 bases in between. The CDR3, as DNA: TGTGCCAGCAGTTACTCGAACGGGATAGGTGAGACCCAGTACTTC. It is translated as CASSYSNGIGETQYF.

In this sample, this clonotype turned up many times. The chain carries TRBV4-1 and TRBJ1-5; tentative D call: TRBD1 (5 bases). The CDR3 consists of 14 residues. V gave up 1 base and J gave up 7 bases, with 11 bases separating them. From germline, CDR1 is MGHRA and CDR2 YSYEKL. CDR3: CASSQATQEQPQHF. Written as DNA, the CDR3 is TGCGCCAGCAGCCAAGCGACACAGGAGCAGCCCCAGCATTTT.

This clonotype was seen many times. The chain is built from TRBV11-3 and TRBJ2-5, with D uncertain. Germline CDR1 SGHNT, CDR2 YENEEA. This CDR3 has 13 amino acids. Trimming removed 4 bases from V and 5 bases from J, with 11 bases in between. The CDR3 sequence: CASSSGNGETQYF. The CDR3 nucleotides read TGTGCCAGCAGCTCTGGTAACGGGGAGACCCAGTACTTC.

This clonotype appeared many times. Mismatch with germline at one junction end may stem from a read error. The chain combines TRBV7-2 with TRBJ2-1; TRBD2 aligns across 7 bases. The CDR3 loop spans 13 amino acids. Germline loops: CDR1 SGHTA, CDR2 FQGNSA. The CDR3 region has the DNA TGTGCCAGCAGCATATACCTAGCGGAAACCAGGCTCTTC. Protein: CASSIYLAETRLF.

This clonotype occurred many times. The rearrangement uses TRBV20-1 and TRBJ1-3; 11 bases match TRBD1. The CDR3 spans 16 residues. Germline values: CDR1 DFQATT, CDR2 SNEGSKA (reference sequence). The ends lost 6 bases at V and 0 bases at J; junction bases unmatched: 7. This CDR3 is CSAMTGTGGSGNTIYF. In DNA, the CDR3 is TGCAGTGCCATGACCGGGACAGGGGGCTCTGGAAACACCATATATTTT.

In this sample, this clonotype turned up a few times. The chain joins TRBV4-1 to TRBJ2-1, with 12 bases aligning to TRBD2. The CDR3 has 19 amino acids. The V gene end was trimmed by 0 bases and the J gene end by 0 bases; junction bases not matched to a gene: 6. Germline values: CDR1 MGHRA, CDR2 YSYEKL. The CDR3 sequence is CASSQEASGRAISYNEQFF. For the CDR3, the DNA is TGCGCCAGCAGCCAAGAGGCTAGCGGGAGGGCCATCTCCTACAATGAGCAGTTCTTC.

This clonotype is medium-sized in the sample. The chain uses TRBV7-6 and TRBJ1-2, with D hard to call. CDR3 length: 14 amino acids. Germline CDR1 reads SGHVS; CDR2 reads FNYEAQ. V shed 5 bases and J shed 4 bases, with 14 bases lying between them. The CDR3 DNA is TGTGCCAGCAGCCCCGAGGCGCTCCCCTATGGCTACACCTTC. Translated: CASSPEALPYGYTF. The full variable domain, in which reference TRBV7-6 and TRBJ1-2 provide the parts outside the CDR3, is GAGVSQSPRYKVTKRGQDVALRCDPISGHVSLYWYRQALGQGPEFLTYFNYEAQQDKSGLPNDRFSAERPEGSISTLTIQRTEQRDSAMYRCASSPEALPYGYTFGSGTRLTVV.

This clonotype was recorded at least ten times. The chain is built from TRBV6-2 or TRBV6-3 and TRBJ1-2; weak D call: TRBD1 (6 bases). Trimming removed 6 bases at V and 2 bases at J, with 10 bases between. The CDR3 extends over 13 amino acids. Germline V gene sequence: CDR1 MNHEY, CDR2 SVGEGT. In nucleotides, the CDR3 is TGTGCCAGCAGGCTCCAGGGGAACTATGGCTACACCTTC. As protein: CASRLQGNYGYTF.

By proportion, this clonotype is medium-sized. This chain uses TRBV4-1 with TRBJ2-7; 8 nucleotides align to TRBD1. The CDR3 consists of 16 residues. Germline trimming cut 1 base from V and 6 bases from J; bases unmatched to any gene: 11. Germline assignment: CDR1 MGHRA and CDR2 YSYEKL. The CDR3 here is CASSQGKTGARLEQYF. CDR3 in DNA: TGCGCCAGCAGCCAAGGGAAGACAGGGGCGAGACTCGAGCAGTACTTC.

This clonotype was observed a handful of times. The rearrangement uses TRBV20-1 and TRBJ1-5; D is perhaps TRBD1 (6 bases). The CDR3 length is 15 residues. Germline V gene data show CDR1 as DFQATT and CDR2 as SNEGSKA (reference sequence). Trimming pared 6 bases from V and 0 bases from J, leaving 15 bases between. The CDR3 reads CSALHRVHSNQPQHF. CDR3 DNA sequence: TGCAGTGCCCTTCACAGGGTACATAGCAATCAGCCCCAGCATTTT.

This clonotype was seen at least ten times. The V gene is TRBV20-1, the J gene TRBJ2-6; a weak D match, TRBD1 (6 bases). Germline CDR1 DFQATT, CDR2 SNEGSKA (reference sequence). This CDR3 is built from 14 residues. V dropped 4 bases and J dropped 4 bases, with 11 bases sitting between them. The CDR3 loop is CSAKPGAGANVLTF. CDR3 in DNA: TGCAGTGCTAAGCCAGGGGCCGGGGCCAACGTCCTGACTTTC.

The CDR3 is CASSDLGLAGVDTQYF. The CDR3 region has the DNA TGTGCCAGCAGTGATCTGGGACTAGCGGGAGTAGATACGCAGTATTTT. The rearrangement joins TRBV6-1 to TRBJ2-3; TRBD2 agrees at 14 bases. Trimming removed 3 bases from V and 5 bases from J; junction bases left unmatched: 4. Germline loops: CDR1 MNHNS, CDR2 SASEGT. This CDR3 has 16 amino acids.

The chain carries TRBV11-2 and TRBJ2-5; D is uncertain. The CDR3 spans 15 residues. V was clipped by 6 bases and J by 3 bases, with 17 bases between them. The V gene's germline CDR1 is SGHAT and CDR2 FQNNGV. CDR3 sequence: CASRPRSEFKETQYF. The CDR3 DNA reads as TGTGCCAGCAGACCACGGTCCGAATTTAAAGAGACCCAGTACTTC.

This clonotype was seen at least ten times. The V call is TRBV24-1, the J call TRBJ2-3, with 9 nucleotides matching TRBD1. J gave up 6 bases and V 6 bases, and 9 bases lay outside the gene matches. The CDR3 sequence is 15 residues long. CDR1 KGHDR and CDR2 SFDVKD come from the germline V gene. CDR3 sequence reads: CATSLGQGGTDTQYF. The CDR3 DNA reads as TGTGCCACCAGTCTGGGACAGGGAGGGACGGATACGCAGTATTTT.

This clonotype was seen repeatedly, ten times or more. The chain is built from TRBV25-1 and TRBJ2-3; D perhaps matches TRBD2 (5 bases). Trimming pared 5 bases from V and 1 base from J, leaving 10 bases between. Germline V gene lookup returns CDR1 MGHDK and CDR2 SYGVNS. The CDR3 totals 14 residues. The CDR3 sequence: CASSTGVGTDTQYF. The CDR3 DNA follows: TGTGCCAGCAGTACCGGGGTCGGCACAGATACGCAGTATTTT.

By share of the sample, this clonotype is medium-sized. The chain recombines TRBV4-1 with TRBJ2-7, with 7 bases aligning to TRBD2. There are 14 residues in the CDR3. V lost 0 bases and J lost 8; bases outside the gene matches: 7. CDR1 is MGHRA, CDR2 YSYEKL, per germline. CDR3 in DNA: TGCGCCAGCAGCCAAGATAGCGGGTGGATGAAGCAGTACTTC. It is translated as CASSQDSGWMKQYF.